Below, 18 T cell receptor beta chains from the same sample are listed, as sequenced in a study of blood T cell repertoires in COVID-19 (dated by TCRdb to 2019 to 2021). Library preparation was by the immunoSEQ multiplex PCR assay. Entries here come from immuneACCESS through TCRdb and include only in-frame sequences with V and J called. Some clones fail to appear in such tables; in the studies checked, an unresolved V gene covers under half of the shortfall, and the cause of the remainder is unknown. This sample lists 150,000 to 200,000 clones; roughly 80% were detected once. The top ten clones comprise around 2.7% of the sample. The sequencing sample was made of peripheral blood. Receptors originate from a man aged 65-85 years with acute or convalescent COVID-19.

The CDR3 reads CASSPSTGVRETQYF. As DNA, the CDR3 is TGTGCCAGCAGCCCTTCGACAGGGGTTCGGGAGACCCAGTACTTC. The V gene is TRBV25-1, the J gene TRBJ2-5, with TRBD1 matching over 8 bases. The CDR3 runs 15 residues. The germline CDR1 and CDR2 sequences are MGHDK and SYGVNS. V shed 6 bases, J shed 5 bases, and the junction held 11 bases outside the gene matches.

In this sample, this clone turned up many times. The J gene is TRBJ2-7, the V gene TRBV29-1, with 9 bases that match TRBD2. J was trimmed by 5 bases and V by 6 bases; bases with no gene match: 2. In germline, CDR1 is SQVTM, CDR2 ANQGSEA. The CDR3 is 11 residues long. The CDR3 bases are TGCAGCGTGCGGACTAGCGACGAGCAGTACTTC. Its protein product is CSVRTSDEQYF.

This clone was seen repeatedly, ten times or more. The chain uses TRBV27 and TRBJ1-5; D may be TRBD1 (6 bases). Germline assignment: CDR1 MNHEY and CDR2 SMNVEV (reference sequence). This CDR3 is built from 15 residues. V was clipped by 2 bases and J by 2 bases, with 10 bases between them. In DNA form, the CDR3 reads TGTGCCAGCAGTTTACAGGGGCTGGGCAATCAGCCCCAGCATTTT. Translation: CASSLQGLGNQPQHF.

CDR3 in amino acids: CASSLTSGGPYEQYF. DNA for the CDR3: TGCGCCAGCAGTCTTACTAGCGGGGGACCCTACGAGCAGTACTTC. V usage is TRBV5-1 and J usage is TRBJ2-7, with 11 bases identical to TRBD2. The germline V gene encodes CDR1 SGHRS and CDR2 YFSETQ. The CDR3 extends over 15 amino acids. Trimming at V came to 5 bases and at J to 2 bases, leaving 6 bases not matched to a gene.

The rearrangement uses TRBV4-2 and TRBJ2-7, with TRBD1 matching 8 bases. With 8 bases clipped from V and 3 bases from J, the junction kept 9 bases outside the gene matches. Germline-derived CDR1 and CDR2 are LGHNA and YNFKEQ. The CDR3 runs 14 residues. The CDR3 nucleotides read TGTGCCAGCGGATCCGGGACAGGCCTCTACGAGCAGTACTTC. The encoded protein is CASGSGTGLYEQYF.

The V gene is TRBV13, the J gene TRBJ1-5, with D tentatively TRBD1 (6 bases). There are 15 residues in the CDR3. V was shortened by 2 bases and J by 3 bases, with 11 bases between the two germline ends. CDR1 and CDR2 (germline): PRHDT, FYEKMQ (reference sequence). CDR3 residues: CASSLSGGPNQPQHF. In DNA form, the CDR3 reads TGTGCCAGCAGCTTAAGCGGGGGCCCCAATCAGCCCCAGCATTTT.

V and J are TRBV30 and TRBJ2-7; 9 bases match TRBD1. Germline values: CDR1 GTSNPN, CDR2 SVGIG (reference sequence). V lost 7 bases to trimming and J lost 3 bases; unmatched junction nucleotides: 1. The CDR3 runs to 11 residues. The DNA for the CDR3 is TGTGCCTCGGGACAGGGCTACGAGCAGTACTTC. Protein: CASGQGYEQYF.

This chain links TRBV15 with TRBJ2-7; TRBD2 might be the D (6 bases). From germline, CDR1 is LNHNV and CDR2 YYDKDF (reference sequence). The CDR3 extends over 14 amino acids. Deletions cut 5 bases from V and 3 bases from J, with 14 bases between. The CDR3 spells CATSGGSFSYEQYF. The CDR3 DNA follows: TGTGCCACCAGCGGAGGGAGTTTTAGCTACGAGCAGTACTTC.

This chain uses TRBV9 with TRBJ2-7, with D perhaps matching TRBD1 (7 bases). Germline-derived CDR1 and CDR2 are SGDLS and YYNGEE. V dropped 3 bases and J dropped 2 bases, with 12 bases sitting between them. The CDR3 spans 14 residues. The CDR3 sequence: CASSGRDSAYEQYF. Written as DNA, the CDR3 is TGTGCCAGCAGCGGGAGGGACAGTGCCTACGAGCAGTACTTC.

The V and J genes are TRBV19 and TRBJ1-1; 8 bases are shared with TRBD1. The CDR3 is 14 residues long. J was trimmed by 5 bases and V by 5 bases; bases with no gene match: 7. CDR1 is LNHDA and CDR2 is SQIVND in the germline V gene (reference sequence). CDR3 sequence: CASSRQGKGTEAFF. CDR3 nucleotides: TGTGCCAGTAGTCGACAGGGGAAGGGTACTGAAGCTTTCTTT.

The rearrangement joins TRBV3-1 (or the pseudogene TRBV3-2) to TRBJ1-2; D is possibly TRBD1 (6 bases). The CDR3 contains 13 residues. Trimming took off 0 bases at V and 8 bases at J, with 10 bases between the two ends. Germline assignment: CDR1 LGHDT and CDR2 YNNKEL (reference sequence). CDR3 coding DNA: TGTGCCAGCAGCCAAGATCAGGGGCGGGGCTACACCTTC. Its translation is CASSQDQGRGYTF.

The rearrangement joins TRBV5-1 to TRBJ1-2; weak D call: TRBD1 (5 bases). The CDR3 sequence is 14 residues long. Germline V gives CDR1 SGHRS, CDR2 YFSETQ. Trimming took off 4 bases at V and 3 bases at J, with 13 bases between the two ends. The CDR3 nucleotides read TGCGCCAGCAGCCCCTACGGCAGGGACTATGGCTACACCTTC. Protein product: CASSPYGRDYGYTF.

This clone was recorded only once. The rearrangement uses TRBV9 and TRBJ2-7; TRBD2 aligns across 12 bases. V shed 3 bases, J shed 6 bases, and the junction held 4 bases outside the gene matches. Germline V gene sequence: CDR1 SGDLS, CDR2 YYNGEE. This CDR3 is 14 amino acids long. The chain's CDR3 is CASSARLAGVEQYF. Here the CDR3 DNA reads TGTGCCAGCAGCGCTCGACTAGCGGGAGTCGAGCAGTACTTC. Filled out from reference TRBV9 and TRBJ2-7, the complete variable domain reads DSGVTQTPKHLITATGQRVTLRCSPRSGDLSVYWYQQSLDQGLQFLIQYYNGEERAKGNILERFSAQQFPDLHSELNLSSLELGDSALYFCASSARLAGVEQYFGPGTRLTVT.

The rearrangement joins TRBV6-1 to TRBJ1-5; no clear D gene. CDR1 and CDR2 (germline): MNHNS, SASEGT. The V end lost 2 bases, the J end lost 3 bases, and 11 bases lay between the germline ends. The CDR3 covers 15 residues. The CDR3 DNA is TGTGCCAGCAGTGAATTAGATAGCATCAATCAGCCCCAGCATTTT. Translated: CASSELDSINQPQHF.

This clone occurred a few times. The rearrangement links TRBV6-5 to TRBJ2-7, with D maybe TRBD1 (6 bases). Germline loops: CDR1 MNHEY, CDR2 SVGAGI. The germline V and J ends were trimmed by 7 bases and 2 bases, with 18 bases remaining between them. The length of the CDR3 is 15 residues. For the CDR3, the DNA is TGTGCCAGCAAGGCCCACCGGGACATTGCCTACGAGCAGTACTTC. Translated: CASKAHRDIAYEQYF.

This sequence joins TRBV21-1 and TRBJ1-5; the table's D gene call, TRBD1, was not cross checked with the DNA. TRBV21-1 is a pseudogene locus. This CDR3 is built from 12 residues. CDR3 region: CASRQVYQPQHF. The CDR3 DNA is TGTGCCAGCAGGCAGGTTTACCAGCCCCAGCATTTT.

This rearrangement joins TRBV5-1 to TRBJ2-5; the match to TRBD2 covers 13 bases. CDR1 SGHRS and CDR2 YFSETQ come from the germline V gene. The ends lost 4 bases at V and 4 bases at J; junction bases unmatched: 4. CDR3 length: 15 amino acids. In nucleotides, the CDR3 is TGCGCCAGCAGCGGGGGGACTAGCGGGATAGAGACCCAGTACTTC. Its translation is CASSGGTSGIETQYF. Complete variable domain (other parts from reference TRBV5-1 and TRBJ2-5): KAGVTQTPRYLIKTRGQQVTLSCSPISGHRSVSWYQQTPGQGLQFLFEYFSETQRNKGNFPGRFSGRQFSNSRSEMNVSTLELGDSALYLCASSGGTSGIETQYFGPGTRLLVL.

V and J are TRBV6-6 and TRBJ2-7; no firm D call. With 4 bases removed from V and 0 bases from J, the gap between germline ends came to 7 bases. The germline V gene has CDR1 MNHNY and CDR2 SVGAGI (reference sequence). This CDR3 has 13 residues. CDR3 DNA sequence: TGTGCCAGCAGTTTTCCTAGCTCCTACGAGCAGTACTTC. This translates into CASSFPSSYEQYF.